This is a list of T cell receptor beta chains from one sample in a study of blood T cell repertoires in COVID-19. TCRdb keeps only in-frame clones here, not all; method: immunoSEQ multiplex PCR. The table has over 150,000 clones, approximately 80% seen once. The sample taken for sequencing was peripheral blood. The receptors here all came from a woman at least 80 years old with COVID-19, enrolled during active disease. Each CDR3 is given with its conserved first and last residue. D genes are given only for firm matches. Clone size is shown for a subset of rows, as once, few, many or a class of expanded clone.

>NA|TRBD1|TRBJ1-3|TRBV3-1/TRBV3-2
TGTGCCAGCAGCCAAGAGTTATTGACGGCCAGGGGGAACACCATATATTTT
CASSQELLTARGNTIYF
>NA|TRBD1|TRBJ2-3|TRBV7-2
TGTGCCAGCAGTTCCGACAGGGAAGATACGCAGTATTTT
CASSSDREDTQYF
>NA|NA|TRBJ1-5|TRBV18
TGTGCCAGCCCACTATTCCAGCCCCAGCATTTT
CASPLFQPQHF
>NA|NA|TRBJ1-4|TRBV15
TGTGCCACCAGCAGAGATCCCCATCACCCCAGTGAAAAACTGTTTTTT
CATSRDPHHPSEKLFF
>NA|NA|TRBJ2-7|TRBV7-9
TGTGCCAGCAGCACAGGGCCCCCTAGAACGGGGGAGCAGTACTTC
CASSTGPPRTGEQYF
>NA|NA|TRBJ2-7|TRBV3-1/TRBV3-2
TGTGCCAGCAGCCAAGCCGTGGGAGGGGGGTACGAGCAGTACTTC
CASSQAVGGGYEQYF
>NA|NA|TRBJ1-6|TRBV11-2
TGTGCCAGCAGCTTAGGACAGAACTCACCCCTCCACTTT
CASSLGQNSPLHF
>NA|TRBD2|TRBJ2-1|TRBV4-1
TGCGCCAGCAGCCAGAGGACTAGCGGGGGGAACAATGAGCAGTTCTTC
CASSQRTSGGNNEQFF
>NA|NA|TRBJ2-2|TRBV5-5
TGTGCCAGCAGTCCACCCGGGTCCGGTGCCGGGGAGCTGTTTTTT
CASSPPGSGAGELFF
>NA|NA|TRBJ1-1|TRBV19
TGTGCCAGTAGCCCCAGGAACACTGAAGCTTTCTTT
CASSPRNTEAFF
>NA|NA|TRBJ2-3|TRBV11-2
TGTGCCAGCAGCCGTGTAACAGATACGCAGTATTTT
CASSRVTDTQYF
>NA|TRBD2|TRBJ2-2|TRBV19
TGTGCCAGTAGTCTCGGGGGGGTCGCCGGGGAGCTGTTTTTT
CASSLGGVAGELFF
>NA|NA|TRBJ2-1|TRBV9
TGTGCCAGCAGCGTAGGGCAGGGCTCCTACAATGAGCAGTTCTTC
CASSVGQGSYNEQFF
>NA|NA|TRBJ1-6|TRBV7-2
TGTGCCAGCAGCTTACTATCCGGGGGGGGTTCACCCCTCCACTTT
CASSLLSGGGSPLHF
>NA|NA|TRBJ1-2|TRBV12-3/TRBV12-4
TGTGCCAGCAGTTTCGGGGGGAGAGGCTACACCTTC
CASSFGGRGYTF
>NA|TRBD1|TRBJ2-7|TRBV9
TGTGCCAGCAGCGTCGATGGGGGACAGGCCGCCTCCTACGAGCAGTACTTC
CASSVDGGQAASYEQYF
>once|NA|TRBJ2-7|TRBV21-1
TGTGCCAGCAGCGGGACAGGTGAATCCTACGAGCAGTACTTC
CASSGTGESYEQYF
>NA|TRBD1|TRBJ1-2|TRBV28
TGTGCCAGCAGTTCCCGGGGACAGGGCTATGGCTACACCTTC
CASSSRGQGYGYTF
>NA|NA|TRBJ2-5|TRBV3-1/TRBV3-2
TGTGCCAGCAGGGAAGGGGGTCCAAAAGAGACCCAGTACTTC
CASREGGPKETQYF
>NA|TRBD1|TRBJ2-5|TRBV18
TGTGCCAGCTCACCCGCAGGGGGCCAAGAGACCCAGTACTTC
CASSPAGGQETQYF
>NA|NA|TRBJ1-2|TRBV2
TGTGCCAGCTCTCGCCAACGGGGAGTTGGCTACACCTTC
CASSRQRGVGYTF
>NA|NA|TRBJ2-7|TRBV11-1
TGTGCCAGCAGCTTGGGGGCAGGGTCCTACGAGCAGTACTTC
CASSLGAGSYEQYF
>NA|TRBD2|TRBJ2-1|TRBV6-5
TGTGCCAGCAGTTCCCCTAGCGGGGGCACCCCTAATGAGCAGTTCTTC
CASSSPSGGTPNEQFF
>NA|TRBD1|TRBJ2-7|TRBV15
TGTGCCACCAGCAGGAGCAGGGGGCAAGATGAGCAGTACTTC
CATSRSRGQDEQYF